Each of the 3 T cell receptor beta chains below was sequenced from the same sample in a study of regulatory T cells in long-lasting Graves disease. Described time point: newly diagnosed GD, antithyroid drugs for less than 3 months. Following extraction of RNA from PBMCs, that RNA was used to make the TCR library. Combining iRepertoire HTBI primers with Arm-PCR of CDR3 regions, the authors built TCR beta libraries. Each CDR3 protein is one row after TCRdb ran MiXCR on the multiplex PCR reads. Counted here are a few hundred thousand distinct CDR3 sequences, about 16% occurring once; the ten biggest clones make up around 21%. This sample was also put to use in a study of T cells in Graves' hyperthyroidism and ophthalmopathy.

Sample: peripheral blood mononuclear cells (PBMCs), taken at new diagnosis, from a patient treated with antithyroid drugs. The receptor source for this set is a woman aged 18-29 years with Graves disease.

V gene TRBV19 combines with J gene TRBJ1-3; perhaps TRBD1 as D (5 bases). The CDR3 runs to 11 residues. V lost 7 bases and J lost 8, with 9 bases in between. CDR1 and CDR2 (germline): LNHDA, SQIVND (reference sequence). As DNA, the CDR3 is TGTGCCAGTACGCAGGGAGACACCATATATTTT. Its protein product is CASTQGDTIYF. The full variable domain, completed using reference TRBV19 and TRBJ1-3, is DGGITQSPKYLFRKEGQNVTLSCEQNLNHDAMYWYRQDPGQGLRLIYYSQIVNDFQKGDIAEGYSVSREKKESFPLTVTSAQKNPTAFYLCASTQGDTIYFGEGSWLTVV.

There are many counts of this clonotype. For the CDR3, the DNA is TGTGCCAGCAGTGAAACGGGACAGGGGAGCGGCTACACCTTC. Amino acids: CASSETGQGSGYTF. The J gene is TRBJ1-2, the V gene TRBV2, with 10 bases fitting TRBD1. Per the germline V gene, CDR1 is SNHLY and CDR2 is FYNNEI. This CDR3 spans 14 amino acids. V shed 2 bases, J shed 8 bases, and the junction held 5 bases outside the gene matches.

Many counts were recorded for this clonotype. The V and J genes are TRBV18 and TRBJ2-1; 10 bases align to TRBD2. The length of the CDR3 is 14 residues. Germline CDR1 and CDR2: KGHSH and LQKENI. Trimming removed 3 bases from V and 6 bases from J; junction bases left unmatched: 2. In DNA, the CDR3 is TGTGCCAGCTCACCGCTAGCGGGGGTCAATGAGCAGTTCTTC. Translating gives CASSPLAGVNEQFF.